This TCR beta chain was captured by sequencing in a study of blood T cell repertoires in COVID-19. Original methodology: Amplification of reference gene primers provided the estimated nucleated cell counts. Clones were sequenced by immunoSEQ multiplex PCR, and TCRdb holds only the in-frame ones, with some missing. The V and J calls and clone size come from that table; D and trimming were worked out from the DNA. The sample includes fewer than 350,000 clones, approximately 84% of them seen just once. This clone was observed a handful of times. This receptor was obtained from a woman aged 25-40 years who had recovered from COVID-19. Specimen: peripheral blood.

The CDR3, as DNA: TGTGCCAGTATGCAGGGTAATCAGCCCCAGCATTTT. Protein: CASMQGNQPQHF. The chain couples TRBV19 to TRBJ1-5, with D possibly matching TRBD1 (5 bases). V shed 7 bases and J shed 4 bases, with 8 bases lying between them. The CDR3 is made up of 12 amino acids. Germline CDR1 LNHDA, CDR2 SQIVND (reference sequence).